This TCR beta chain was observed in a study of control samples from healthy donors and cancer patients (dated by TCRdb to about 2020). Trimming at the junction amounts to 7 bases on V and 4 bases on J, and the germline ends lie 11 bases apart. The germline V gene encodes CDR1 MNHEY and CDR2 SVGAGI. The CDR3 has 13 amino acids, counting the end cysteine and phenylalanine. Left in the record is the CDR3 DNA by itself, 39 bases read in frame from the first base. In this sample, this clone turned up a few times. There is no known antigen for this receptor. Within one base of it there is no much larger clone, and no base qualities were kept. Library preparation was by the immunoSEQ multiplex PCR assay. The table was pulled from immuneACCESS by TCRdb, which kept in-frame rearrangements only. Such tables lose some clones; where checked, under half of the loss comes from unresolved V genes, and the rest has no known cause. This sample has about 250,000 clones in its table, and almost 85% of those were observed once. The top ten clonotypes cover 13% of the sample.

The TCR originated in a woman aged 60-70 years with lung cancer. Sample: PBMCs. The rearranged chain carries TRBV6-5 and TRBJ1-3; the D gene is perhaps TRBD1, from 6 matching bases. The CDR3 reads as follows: CASTGTIGNTIYF. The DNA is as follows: TGTGCCAGCACCGGGACAATAGGAAACACCATATATTTT.